The 19 T cell receptor beta chains below come from one sample, sequenced in a study of blood T cells in healthy people across ages. Through a sample-barcoded 5' primer and a J-beta primer mix, a second PCR was run for roughly 7 to 11 cycles. In TCRdb, the 5' RACE reads were re-called with MiXCR into one record per CDR3 protein. In the table there are fewer than 900,000 distinct CDR3 sequences, roughly 35% of which are singletons. The material sequenced was blood. The receptors originated from a man aged 18 to 30 in good health.

The chain couples TRBV27 to TRBJ2-3, with a possible D match to TRBD1 (7 bases). The CDR3 is 18 amino acids. Trimming cost V 3 bases and J 2 bases, with 21 bases left between them. CDR1 is MNHEY and CDR2 is SMNVEV in the germline V gene (reference sequence). The CDR3 DNA reads TGTGCCAGCAGTTTGAGGGGATGGGGGGACAGAATCACAGATACGCAGTATTTT. Translation: CASSLRGWGDRITDTQYF.

For this clonotype: The junction and the germline gene differ at one end; a read error may be behind it. The CDR3 loop is CSARYGGASCEQYF. DNA of the CDR3: TGCAGTGCTAGGTACGGGGGGGCTTCCTGCGAGCAGTACTTC. The rearrangement joins TRBV20-1 to TRBJ2-5; 8 positions match TRBD2. The tail of the sequence fits TRBJ2-7 better, so the J call may be wrong. The CDR3 is 14 amino acids. From germline, CDR1 is DFQATT and CDR2 SNEGSKA (reference sequence).

The chain uses TRBV20-1 and TRBJ2-5, with D perhaps matching TRBD1 or TRBD2 (5 bases each). Germline V gene lookup returns CDR1 DFQATT and CDR2 SNEGSKA (reference sequence). The CDR3 consists of 15 residues. V lost 3 bases and J lost 0, with 14 bases in between. CDR3 in amino acids: CSASGTLGNQETQYF. For the CDR3, the DNA is TGCAGTGCTAGCGGGACCCTAGGAAACCAAGAGACCCAGTACTTC.

The CDR3 sequence is CASSDVGTRYEQFF. The DNA of the CDR3 is TGTGCCAGCAGTGATGTCGGGACTAGGTACGAGCAGTTCTTC. V gene TRBV2 combines with J gene TRBJ2-1; TRBD2 aligns across 8 bases. The ends lost 3 bases at V and 10 bases at J; junction bases unmatched: 8. Germline V gives CDR1 SNHLY, CDR2 FYNNEI. This CDR3 has 14 amino acids.

This clonotype came up a few times. This sequence joins TRBV5-6 and TRBJ1-6; D unclear. The germline CDR1 and CDR2 sequences are SGHDT and YYEEEE. Trimming stripped 4 bases from V and 14 bases from J, with 7 bases between. The CDR3 runs to 10 residues. This chain's CDR3 is CASSSGTLHF. Written as DNA, the CDR3 is TGTGCCAGCAGCAGTGGGACCCTCCACTTT.

This clonotype was seen a handful of times. A read error may explain this, as a much larger clone is one base away. The rearrangement joins TRBV12-3 or TRBV12-4 to TRBJ2-5, with D possibly TRBD1 on 7 matching bases. Trimming pared 5 bases from V and 2 bases from J, leaving 9 bases between. The CDR3 is 13 amino acids. The CDR3, as DNA: TGTGCCAGCAGTGCGGGACAGCAAGAGACCCAGTACTTC. Protein sequence: CASSAGQQETQYF.

This clonotype was recorded only once. The rearrangement joins TRBV25-1 to TRBJ1-2; 7 nucleotides match TRBD1. In germline, CDR1 is MGHDK, CDR2 SYGVNS. V was pared by 5 bases and J by 0 bases, with 6 bases of the junction left unmatched. This CDR3 comprises 15 residues. CDR3 coding DNA: TGTGCCAGCAGTCCCATGGGGACAGCTAACTATGGCTACACCTTC. Encoded protein: CASSPMGTANYGYTF.

The gene calls are TRBV5-1 and TRBJ2-4; tentatively, D is TRBD2 (6 bases). V was pared by 6 bases and J by 1 base, with 14 bases between. CDR3 length: 15 amino acids. CDR1 is SGHRS, CDR2 YFSETQ, per germline. The CDR3 bases are TGCGCCAGCATGGGGGAGGACGCGGCCAAAAACATTCAGTACTTC. Encoded protein: CASMGEDAAKNIQYF.

This clonotype has more than one count but fewer than ten. V is TRBV6-2 or TRBV6-3 and J is TRBJ2-3; TRBD2 agrees at 8 bases. V lost 5 bases to trimming and J lost 7 bases; unmatched junction nucleotides: 14. Looked up from germline, CDR1 is MNHEY and CDR2 is SVGEGT. The CDR3 has 16 amino acids. The CDR3 nucleotides read TGTGCCAGCAGTAACCTACTAGCGGCGGCAAAGTATACGCAGTATTTT. It yields the protein CASSNLLAAAKYTQYF.

This clonotype was seen a handful of times. The gene calls are TRBV20-1 and TRBJ1-3; D is possibly TRBD1 (5 bases). The CDR3 is 14 amino acids. Trimming removed 2 bases from V and 4 bases from J, with 12 bases in between. Germline V CDR1 and CDR2: DFQATT, SNEGSKA (reference sequence). As DNA, the CDR3 is TGCAGTGCTAGACGGTTGGGGCCGGGAAACACCATATATTTT. Its translation is CSARRLGPGNTIYF.

This clonotype was picked up a small number of times. The gene calls are TRBV7-8 and TRBJ2-5, with D maybe TRBD2 (6 bases). The V gene's germline CDR1 is SGHVS and CDR2 FQNEAQ. The V end was cut by 5 bases, the J end by 11 bases, with 27 bases between. The CDR3 contains 16 residues. The CDR3 spells CASSPTPGLPSNEQYF. As DNA, the CDR3 is TGTGCCAGCAGCCCTACACCGGGACTCCCTAGCAATGAGCAGTACTTC.

Comments on this clonotype: A much more abundant neighbour one base away suggests this may be a read error. The V and J genes are TRBV3-1 and TRBJ2-5; D unclear. The CDR3 runs 12 residues. Germline values: CDR1 LGHDT, CDR2 YNNKEL (reference sequence). CDR3 residues: CASSQVQEAQYF. In nucleotides, the CDR3 is TGTGCCAGCAGCCAAGTCCAAGAGGCCCAGTACTTC.

This chain links TRBV5-1 with TRBJ2-5, with D uncertain. Germline assignment: CDR1 SGHRS and CDR2 YFSETQ. V gave up 1 base and J gave up 5 bases, with 12 bases separating them. The CDR3 runs to 14 residues. The CDR3 coding sequence is TGCGCCAGCAGCTTGTCCTTGGGGAAGGAGACCCAGTACTTC. Its protein product is CASSLSLGKETQYF.

This clonotype was detected ten times or more. J is TRBJ2-3 and V is TRBV5-1, with 12 bases matching TRBD2. CDR1 and CDR2 (germline): SGHRS, YFSETQ. The junction had 2 bases not matched to a gene; V was cut back by 3 bases and J by 6 bases. The CDR3 totals 14 residues. This chain's CDR3 is CASSSGLAGDTQYF. CDR3 in DNA: TGCGCCAGCAGCTCCGGACTAGCGGGGGATACGCAGTATTTT.

Of note for this clonotype: An end of the junction does not agree with germline; a read error may underlie this. The chain combines TRBV12-3 or TRBV12-4 with TRBJ2-1, with 7 bases aligning to TRBD1. The CDR3 totals 17 residues. This CDR3 is CASSLGRDSGHYNGQFF. Here the CDR3 DNA reads TGTGCCAGCAGTTTAGGCCGGGACAGCGGTCACTACAATGGGCAGTTCTTC.

The J gene is TRBJ2-3, the V gene TRBV3-1; 9 nucleotides agree with TRBD2. Trimming took 0 bases from V and 0 from J; bases not matched to a gene: 4. The CDR3 consists of 17 residues. The V gene's germline CDR1 is LGHDT and CDR2 YNNKEL (reference sequence). As DNA, the CDR3 is TGTGCCAGCAGCCAAGACCTAGCGGGGAGTAGCACAGATACGCAGTATTTT. It encodes CASSQDLAGSSTDTQYF.

The genes are TRBV5-1 and TRBJ2-1; 12 positions agree with TRBD2. CDR1 is SGHRS and CDR2 is YFSETQ in the germline V gene. The junction had 6 bases not matched to a gene; V was cut back by 3 bases and J by 5 bases. This CDR3 is 16 amino acids long. CDR3 nucleotide sequence: TGCGCCAGCAGCTCCCCAGCTAGCGGGGGGGACAATGAGCAGTTCTTC. The encoded protein is CASSSPASGGDNEQFF.

The chain recombines TRBV4-2 with TRBJ2-7; 12 bases map to TRBD1. This CDR3 contains 14 residues. The junction had 4 bases not matched to a gene; V was cut back by 3 bases and J by 7 bases. Per the germline V gene, CDR1 is LGHNA and CDR2 is YNFKEQ. CDR3 protein: CASSQGQGAIEQYF. CDR3 in DNA: TGTGCCAGCAGCCAGGGACAGGGGGCGATTGAGCAGTACTTC.

About this clonotype itself: At one end, the junction sequence differs from germline, possibly due to a read error. The rearrangement links TRBV20-1 to TRBJ2-1, with 10 positions matching TRBD2. The germline V gene encodes CDR1 DFQATT and CDR2 SNEGSKA (reference sequence). CDR3 length: 15 amino acids. The DNA for the CDR3 is TGCAGTGCTAGAGATGGGGGACTAGCGTCCAATGGGCAGTTCTTC. It encodes CSARDGGLASNGQFF.